The source of this T cell receptor (beta chain) is a study of T cell repertoires in cytomegalovirus infection. On this clonotype itself: Its antigen is not identified.

V was shortened by 1 base and J by 1 base, with 7 bases between the two germline ends. The CDR3 runs 14 residues. From germline, CDR1 is MNHEY and CDR2 SVGEGT. TCRdb independently ran MiXCR on the reads; one entry per CDR3 protein. The top ten clones hold 48% of a sample with roughly 570,000 distinct CDR3 sequences, 40% of them seen once. Sequences were derived from cultured PBMCs, sampled from culture after CMV antigen stimulation. The receptor was isolated from a human donor in good health (CMV status not recorded). Some clones in this sample may be carry-over from other donors' samples. This rearrangement joins TRBV6-2 or TRBV6-3 to TRBJ1-1; D possibly corresponds to TRBD1 (6 bases). The chain's CDR3 is CASSYWGANTEAFF. The CDR3 coding sequence is TGTGCCAGCAGTTACTGGGGGGCGAACACTGAAGCTTTCTTT.